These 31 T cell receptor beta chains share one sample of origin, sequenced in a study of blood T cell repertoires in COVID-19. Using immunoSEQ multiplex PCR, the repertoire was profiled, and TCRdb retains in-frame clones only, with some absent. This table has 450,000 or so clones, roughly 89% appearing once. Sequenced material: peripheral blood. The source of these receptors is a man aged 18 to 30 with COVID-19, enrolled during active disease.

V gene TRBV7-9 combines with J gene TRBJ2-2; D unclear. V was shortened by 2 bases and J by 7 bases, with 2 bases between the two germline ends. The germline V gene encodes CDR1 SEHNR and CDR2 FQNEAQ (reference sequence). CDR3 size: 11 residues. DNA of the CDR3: TGTGCCAGCAGCTTACTCGGGGAGCTGTTTTTT. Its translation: CASSLLGELFF. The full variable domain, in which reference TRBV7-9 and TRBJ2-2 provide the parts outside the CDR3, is DTGVSQNPRHKITKRGQNVTFRCDPISEHNRLYWYRQTLGQGPEFLTYFQNEAQLEKSRLLSDRFSAERPKGSFSTLEIQRTEQGDSAMYLCASSLLGELFFGEGSRLTVL.

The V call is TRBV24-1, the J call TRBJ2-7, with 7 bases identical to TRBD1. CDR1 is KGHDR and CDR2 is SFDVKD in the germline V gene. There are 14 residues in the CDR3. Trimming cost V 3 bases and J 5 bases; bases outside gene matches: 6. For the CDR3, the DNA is TGTGCCACCAGTGATCCAGACAGGGTGGACGAGCAGTACTTC. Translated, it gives CATSDPDRVDEQYF.

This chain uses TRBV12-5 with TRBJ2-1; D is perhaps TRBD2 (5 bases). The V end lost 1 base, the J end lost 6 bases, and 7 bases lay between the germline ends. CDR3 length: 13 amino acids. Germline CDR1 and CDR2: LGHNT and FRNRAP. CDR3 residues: CASGLGGRNEQFF. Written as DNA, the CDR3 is TGTGCTAGTGGTTTGGGAGGGCGCAATGAGCAGTTCTTC.

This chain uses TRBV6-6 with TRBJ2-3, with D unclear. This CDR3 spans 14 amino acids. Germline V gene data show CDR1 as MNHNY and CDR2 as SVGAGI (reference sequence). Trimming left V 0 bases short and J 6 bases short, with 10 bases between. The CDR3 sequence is CASSYSLVEDTQYF. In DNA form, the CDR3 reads TGTGCCAGCAGTTACTCCCTAGTGGAGGATACGCAGTATTTT.

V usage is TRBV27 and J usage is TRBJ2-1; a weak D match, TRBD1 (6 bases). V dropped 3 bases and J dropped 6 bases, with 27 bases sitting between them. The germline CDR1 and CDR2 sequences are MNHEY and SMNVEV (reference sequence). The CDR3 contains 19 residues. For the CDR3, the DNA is TGTGCCAGCAGTTTTATTGGGTACCTTGGGGGCACAACGTCCAATGAGCAGTTCTTC. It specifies CASSFIGYLGGTTSNEQFF.

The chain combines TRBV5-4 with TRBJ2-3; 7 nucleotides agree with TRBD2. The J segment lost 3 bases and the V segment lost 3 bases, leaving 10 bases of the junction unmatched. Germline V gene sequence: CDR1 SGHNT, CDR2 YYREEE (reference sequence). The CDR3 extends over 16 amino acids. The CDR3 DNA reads TGTGCCAGCAGCTCAGTAGCGGGCCATGGGACAGATACGCAGTATTTT. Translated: CASSSVAGHGTDTQYF.

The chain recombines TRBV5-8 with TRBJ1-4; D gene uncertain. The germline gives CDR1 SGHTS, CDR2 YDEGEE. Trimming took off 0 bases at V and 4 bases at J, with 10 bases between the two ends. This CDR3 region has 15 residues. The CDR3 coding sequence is TGTGCCAGCAGCTTGGGGGCGGGGAATAATGAAAAACTGTTTTTT. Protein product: CASSLGAGNNEKLFF.

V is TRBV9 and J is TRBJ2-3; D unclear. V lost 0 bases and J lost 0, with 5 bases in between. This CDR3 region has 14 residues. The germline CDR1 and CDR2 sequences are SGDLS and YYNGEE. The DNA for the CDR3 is TGTGCCAGCAGCGTAGGGCATAGCACAGATACGCAGTATTTT. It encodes CASSVGHSTDTQYF. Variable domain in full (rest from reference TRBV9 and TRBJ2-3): DSGVTQTPKHLITATGQRVTLRCSPRSGDLSVYWYQQSLDQGLQFLIQYYNGEERAKGNILERFSAQQFPDLHSELNLSSLELGDSALYFCASSVGHSTDTQYFGPGTRLTVL.

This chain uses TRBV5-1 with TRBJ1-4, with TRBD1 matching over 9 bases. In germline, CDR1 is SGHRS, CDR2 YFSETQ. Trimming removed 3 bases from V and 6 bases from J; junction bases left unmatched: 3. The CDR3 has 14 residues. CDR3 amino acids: CASSYDRGYEKLFF. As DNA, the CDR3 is TGCGCCAGCAGCTATGACAGGGGGTATGAAAAACTGTTTTTT.

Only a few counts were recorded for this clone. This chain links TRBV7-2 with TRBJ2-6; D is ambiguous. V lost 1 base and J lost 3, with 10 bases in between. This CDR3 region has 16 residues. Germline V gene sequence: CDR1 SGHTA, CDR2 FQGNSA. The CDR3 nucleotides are TGTGCCAGCAGCTTAGGGCCTAGTGATGGGGCCAACGTCCTGACTTTC. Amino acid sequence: CASSLGPSDGANVLTF.

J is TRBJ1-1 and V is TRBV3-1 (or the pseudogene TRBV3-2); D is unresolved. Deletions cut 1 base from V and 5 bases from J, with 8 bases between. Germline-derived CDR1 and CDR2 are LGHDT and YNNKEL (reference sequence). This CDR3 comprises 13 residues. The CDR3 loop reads CASSQGEITEAFF. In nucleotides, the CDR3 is TGTGCCAGCAGCCAAGGGGAGATAACTGAAGCTTTCTTT.

The DNA for the CDR3 is TGTGCCAGCAGCGGGACAGGGGGACTAGCGGGTGGGCTTGAGCAGTTCTTC. Encoded protein: CASSGTGGLAGGLEQFF. This chain joins TRBV5-4 and TRBJ2-1, with D possibly matching TRBD2 (12 bases). V dropped 4 bases and J dropped 9 bases, with 26 bases sitting between them. Germline V lookup: CDR1 SGHNT, CDR2 YYREEE (reference sequence). The CDR3 is 17 residues long.

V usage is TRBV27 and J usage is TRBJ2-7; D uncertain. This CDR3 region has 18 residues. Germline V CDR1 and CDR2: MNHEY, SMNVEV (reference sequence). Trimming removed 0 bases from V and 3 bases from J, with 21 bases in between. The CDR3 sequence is CASSLSSLWAGAFYEQYF. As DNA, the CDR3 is TGTGCCAGCAGTTTATCGAGTTTATGGGCCGGCGCCTTCTACGAGCAGTACTTC.

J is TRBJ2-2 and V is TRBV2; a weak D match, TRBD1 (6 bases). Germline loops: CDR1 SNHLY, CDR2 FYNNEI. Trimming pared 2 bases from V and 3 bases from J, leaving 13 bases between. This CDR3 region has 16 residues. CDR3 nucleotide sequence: TGTGCCAGCAGTGAAACCCCACAGGGCTACACCGGGGAGCTGTTTTTT. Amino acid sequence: CASSETPQGYTGELFF.

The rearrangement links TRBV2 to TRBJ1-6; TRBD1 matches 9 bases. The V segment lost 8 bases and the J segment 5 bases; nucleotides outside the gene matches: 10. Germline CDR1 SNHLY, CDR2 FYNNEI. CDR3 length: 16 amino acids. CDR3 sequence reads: CASQFTGQGNNSPLHF. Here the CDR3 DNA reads TGTGCCAGCCAATTTACAGGACAGGGGAATAATTCACCCCTCCACTTT.

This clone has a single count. The CDR3 protein is CASSERGYNEQFF. The CDR3, as DNA: TGTGCCAGCAGTGAAAGGGGATACAATGAGCAGTTCTTC. The V call is TRBV6-1, the J call TRBJ2-1, with a weak D call TRBD1 (5 bases). CDR1 MNHNS and CDR2 SASEGT come from the germline V gene. The CDR3 has 13 residues. V gave up 2 bases and J gave up 4 bases, with 6 bases separating them.

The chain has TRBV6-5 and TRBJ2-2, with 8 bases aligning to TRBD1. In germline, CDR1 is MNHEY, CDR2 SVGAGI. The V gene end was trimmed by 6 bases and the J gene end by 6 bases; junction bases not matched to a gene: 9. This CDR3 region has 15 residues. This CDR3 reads CASSPGGTGAGELFF. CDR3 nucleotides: TGTGCCAGCAGCCCAGGGGGCACCGGCGCCGGGGAGCTGTTTTTT.

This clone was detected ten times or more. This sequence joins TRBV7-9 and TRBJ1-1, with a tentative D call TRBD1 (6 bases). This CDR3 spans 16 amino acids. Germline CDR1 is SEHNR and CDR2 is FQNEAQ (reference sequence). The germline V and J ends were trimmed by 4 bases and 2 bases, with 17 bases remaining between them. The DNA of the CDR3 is TGTGCCAGCAGCTCGGCCACAGGGCGTCAAAACACTGAAGCTTTCTTT. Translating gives CASSSATGRQNTEAFF.

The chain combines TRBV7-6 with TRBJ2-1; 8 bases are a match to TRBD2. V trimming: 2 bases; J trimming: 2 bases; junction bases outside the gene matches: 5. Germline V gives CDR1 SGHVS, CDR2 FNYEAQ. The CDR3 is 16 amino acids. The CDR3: CASSLLVAGTYNEQFF. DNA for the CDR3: TGTGCCAGCAGCTTATTGGTAGCGGGAACCTACAATGAGCAGTTCTTC.

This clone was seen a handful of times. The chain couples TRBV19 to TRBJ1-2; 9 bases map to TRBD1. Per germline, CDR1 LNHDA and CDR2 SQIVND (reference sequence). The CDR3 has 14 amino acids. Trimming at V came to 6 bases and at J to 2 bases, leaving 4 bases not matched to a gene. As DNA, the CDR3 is TGTGCCAGTAGCCGGACAGGGGTCAACTATGGCTACACCTTC. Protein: CASSRTGVNYGYTF.

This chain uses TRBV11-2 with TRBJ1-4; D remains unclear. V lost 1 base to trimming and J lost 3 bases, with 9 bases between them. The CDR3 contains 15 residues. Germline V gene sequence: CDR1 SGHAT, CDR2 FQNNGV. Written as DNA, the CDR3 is TGTGCCAGCAGCTTAGGGGCCAGCCCTAATGAAAAACTGTTTTTT. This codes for CASSLGASPNEKLFF.

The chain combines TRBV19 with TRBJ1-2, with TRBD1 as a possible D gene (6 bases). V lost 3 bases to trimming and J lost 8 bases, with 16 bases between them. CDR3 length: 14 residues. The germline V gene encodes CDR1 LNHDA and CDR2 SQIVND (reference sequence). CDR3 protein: CASSIFSGGQGYTF. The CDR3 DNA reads TGTGCCAGTAGTATTTTCAGCGGGGGGCAAGGCTACACCTTC. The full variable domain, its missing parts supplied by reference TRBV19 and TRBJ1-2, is DGGITQSPKYLFRKEGQNVTLSCEQNLNHDAMYWYRQDPGQGLRLIYYSQIVNDFQKGDIAEGYSVSREKKESFPLTVTSAQKNPTAFYLCASSIFSGGQGYTFGSGTRLTVV.

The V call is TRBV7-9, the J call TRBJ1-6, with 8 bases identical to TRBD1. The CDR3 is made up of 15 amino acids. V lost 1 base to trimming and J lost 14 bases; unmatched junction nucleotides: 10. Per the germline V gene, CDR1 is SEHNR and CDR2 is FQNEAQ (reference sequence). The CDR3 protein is CASSLVGAGGSALHF. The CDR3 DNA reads TGTGCCAGCAGCTTAGTTGGGGCAGGGGGCTCGGCCCTCCACTTT.

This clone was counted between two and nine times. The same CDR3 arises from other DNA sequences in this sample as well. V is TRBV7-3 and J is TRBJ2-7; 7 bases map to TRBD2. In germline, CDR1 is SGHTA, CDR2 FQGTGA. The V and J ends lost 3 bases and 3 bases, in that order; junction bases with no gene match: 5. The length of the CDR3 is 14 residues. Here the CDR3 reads CASSLGGSGYEQYF. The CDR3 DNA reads TGTGCCAGCAGCTTGGGCGGGAGTGGCTACGAGCAGTACTTC.

CDR3 sequence: CASSLSMGGRGYGYTF. The CDR3 DNA sequence: TGTGCCAGCAGTTTATCTATGGGGGGACGAGGGTATGGCTACACCTTC. The gene calls are TRBV27 and TRBJ1-2; maybe TRBD1 (5 bases). Germline CDR1 and CDR2: MNHEY and SMNVEV (reference sequence). This CDR3 has 16 amino acids. Between the trimmed V and J ends, which lost 0 bases and 5 bases, there was a span of 16 bases.

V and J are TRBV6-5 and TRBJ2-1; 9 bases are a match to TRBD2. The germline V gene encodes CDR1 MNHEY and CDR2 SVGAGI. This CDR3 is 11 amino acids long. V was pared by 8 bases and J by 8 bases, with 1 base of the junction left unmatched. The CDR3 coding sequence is TGTGCCAGCGGGACTAGCTATGAGCAGTTCTTC. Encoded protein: CASGTSYEQFF.

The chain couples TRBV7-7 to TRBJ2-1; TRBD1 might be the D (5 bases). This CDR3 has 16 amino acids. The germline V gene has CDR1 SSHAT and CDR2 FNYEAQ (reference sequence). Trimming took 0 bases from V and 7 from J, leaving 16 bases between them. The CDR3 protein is CASSLAGQGLLNEQFF. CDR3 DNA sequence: TGTGCCAGCAGCTTAGCGGGGCAGGGCTTGCTTAATGAGCAGTTCTTC.

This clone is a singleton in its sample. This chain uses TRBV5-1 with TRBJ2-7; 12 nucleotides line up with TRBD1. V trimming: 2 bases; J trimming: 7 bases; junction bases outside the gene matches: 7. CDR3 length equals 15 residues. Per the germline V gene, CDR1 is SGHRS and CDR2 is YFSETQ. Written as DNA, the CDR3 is TGCGCCAGCAGCTTCGGCGGGACAGGGGGCCGTGAGCAGTACTTC. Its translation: CASSFGGTGGREQYF.

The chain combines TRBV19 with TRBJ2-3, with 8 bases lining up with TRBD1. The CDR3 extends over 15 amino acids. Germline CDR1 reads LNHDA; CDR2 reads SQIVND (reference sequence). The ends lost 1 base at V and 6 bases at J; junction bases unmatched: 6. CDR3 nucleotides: TGTGCCAGTAGTATAGGGCCAGGGGGCGAGGATACGCAGTATTTT. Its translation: CASSIGPGGEDTQYF.

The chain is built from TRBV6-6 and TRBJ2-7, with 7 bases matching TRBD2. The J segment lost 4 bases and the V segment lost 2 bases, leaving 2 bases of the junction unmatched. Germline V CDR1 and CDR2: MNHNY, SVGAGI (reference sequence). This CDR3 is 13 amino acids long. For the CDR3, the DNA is TGTGCCAGCAGTTACGGGCGGGGGTACGAGCAGTACTTC. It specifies CASSYGRGYEQYF.

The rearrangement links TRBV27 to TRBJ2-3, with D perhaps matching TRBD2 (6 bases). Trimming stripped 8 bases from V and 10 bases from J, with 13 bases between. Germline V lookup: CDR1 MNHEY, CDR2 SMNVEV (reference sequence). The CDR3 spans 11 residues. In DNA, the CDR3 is TGTGCCAGCGGCGGAGGGCCTGCGCAGTATTTT. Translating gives CASGGGPAQYF.